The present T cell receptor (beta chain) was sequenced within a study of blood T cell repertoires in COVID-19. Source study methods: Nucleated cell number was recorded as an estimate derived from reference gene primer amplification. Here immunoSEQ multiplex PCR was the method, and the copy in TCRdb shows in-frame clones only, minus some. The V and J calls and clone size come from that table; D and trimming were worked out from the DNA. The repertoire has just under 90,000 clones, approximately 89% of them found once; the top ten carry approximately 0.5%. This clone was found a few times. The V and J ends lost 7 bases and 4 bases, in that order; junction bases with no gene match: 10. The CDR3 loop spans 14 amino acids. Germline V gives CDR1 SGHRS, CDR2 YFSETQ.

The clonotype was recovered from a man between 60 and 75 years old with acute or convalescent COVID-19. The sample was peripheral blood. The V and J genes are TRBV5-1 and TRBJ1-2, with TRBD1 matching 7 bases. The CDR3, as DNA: TGCGCCAGCGGAATTGTAGGGGGCAGCTATGGCTACACCTTC. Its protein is CASGIVGGSYGYTF.